A selection of T cell receptor beta chains follows, all from one sample in a study of cytomegalovirus exposure and HLA in healthy donors. Profiling relied on immunoSEQ multiplex PCR, and the TCRdb table lists in-frame clones only, not all of them. The sample includes about 130,000 clones, about two thirds of them seen just once. Material for sequencing was PBMCs. All receptors derive from a man aged 55-75 years in good health and CMV-seropositive. CDR3s include the opening cysteine and the closing phenylalanine or tryptophan. D genes are given only for firm matches. A clone size is listed for some rows: how often the clone was seen (once, few, many), or a class if it is expanded.

d_gene: TRBD2
abundance: -
len: 15
j_gene: TRBJ2-7
v_gene: TRBV5-1
CDR3aa: CASAPSGGGYYEQYF
CDR3nt: TGCGCCAGCGCCCCCTCGGGCGGGGGTTACTACGAGCAGTACTTC

d_gene: TRBD2
abundance: -
len: 13
j_gene: TRBJ2-3
v_gene: TRBV14
CDR3aa: CASTGGAGDTQYF
CDR3nt: TGTGCCAGCACGGGGGGGGCCGGAGATACGCAGTATTTT

d_gene: -
abundance: -
len: 15
j_gene: TRBJ2-7
v_gene: TRBV15
CDR3aa: CATSEQFSSGYEQYF
CDR3nt: TGTGCCACCAGCGAGCAGTTTAGCTCCGGGTACGAGCAGTACTTC

d_gene: -
abundance: -
len: 14
j_gene: TRBJ2-7
v_gene: TRBV6-5
CDR3aa: CASSQDSPPYEQYF
CDR3nt: TGTGCCAGCAGTCAAGACAGTCCCCCATACGAGCAGTACTTC

d_gene: TRBD2
abundance: -
len: 15
j_gene: TRBJ2-5
v_gene: TRBV5-1
CDR3aa: CASSFDSGGFETQYF
CDR3nt: TGCGCCAGCAGCTTCGATAGCGGGGGCTTTGAGACCCAGTACTTC

d_gene: TRBD1
abundance: few
len: 12
j_gene: TRBJ2-7
v_gene: TRBV5-1
CDR3aa: CASSSGQGEQYF
CDR3nt: TGCGCCAGCAGCTCGGGACAGGGTGAGCAGTACTTC

d_gene: -
abundance: -
len: 13
j_gene: TRBJ2-7
v_gene: TRBV5-4
CDR3aa: CASSLQGTGEQYF
CDR3nt: TGTGCCAGCAGCTTGCAGGGGACGGGCGAGCAGTACTTC

d_gene: -
abundance: -
len: 16
j_gene: TRBJ2-3
v_gene: TRBV7-2
CDR3aa: CASRDRTGQHTDTQYF
CDR3nt: TGTGCCAGCAGGGATCGGACTGGACAGCACACAGATACGCAGTATTTT

d_gene: -
abundance: -
len: 13
j_gene: TRBJ2-7
v_gene: TRBV4-2
CDR3aa: CASSQDETYEQYF
CDR3nt: TGTGCCAGCAGCCAAGATGAAACCTACGAGCAGTACTTC

d_gene: TRBD1
abundance: few
len: 17
j_gene: TRBJ1-1
v_gene: TRBV5-6
CDR3aa: CASTPTGQVRGNTEAFF
CDR3nt: TGTGCCAGCACACCCACCGGACAGGTGAGGGGGAACACTGAAGCTTTCTTT

d_gene: -
abundance: few
len: 13
j_gene: TRBJ1-1
v_gene: TRBV19
CDR3aa: CASSTLRNTEAFF
CDR3nt: TGTGCCAGTAGCACGTTGAGGAACACTGAAGCTTTCTTT

d_gene: -
abundance: -
len: 14
j_gene: TRBJ2-7
v_gene: TRBV5-1
CDR3aa: CASSLTASSYEQYF
CDR3nt: TGCGCCAGCAGCTTAACAGCAAGCTCCTACGAGCAGTACTTC

d_gene: -
abundance: -
len: 12
j_gene: TRBJ2-3
v_gene: TRBV2
CDR3aa: CASRTGSDTQYF
CDR3nt: TGTGCCAGCAGAACAGGGTCCGATACGCAGTATTTT

d_gene: TRBD2
abundance: -
len: 18
j_gene: TRBJ2-1
v_gene: TRBV7-6
CDR3aa: CASSLRPSGTSGWNEQFF
CDR3nt: TGTGCCAGCAGCTTAAGGCCTAGCGGGACCTCCGGATGGAATGAGCAGTTCTTC

d_gene: TRBD1
abundance: -
len: 15
j_gene: TRBJ2-7
v_gene: TRBV27
CDR3aa: CASSSTRQGTYEQYF
CDR3nt: TGTGCCAGCAGTTCAACGCGACAGGGGACCTACGAGCAGTACTTC

d_gene: -
abundance: -
len: 11
j_gene: TRBJ2-3
v_gene: TRBV9
CDR3aa: CASSAGDTQYF
CDR3nt: TGTGCCAGCAGCGCCGGGGATACGCAGTATTTT

d_gene: -
abundance: -
len: 13
j_gene: TRBJ2-7
v_gene: TRBV6-1
CDR3aa: CASRRGGAYEQYF
CDR3nt: TGTGCCAGCAGGAGGGGGGGGGCCTACGAGCAGTACTTC

d_gene: TRBD1
abundance: -
len: 15
j_gene: TRBJ1-6
v_gene: TRBV7-9
CDR3aa: CASSPTGGAASPLHF
CDR3nt: TGTGCCAGCAGCCCAACAGGGGGCGCAGCTTCACCCCTCCACTTT

d_gene: -
abundance: -
len: 18
j_gene: TRBJ2-2
v_gene: TRBV5-4
CDR3aa: CASSFDPRDSQTTGELFF
CDR3nt: TGTGCCAGCAGCTTTGACCCTCGGGACTCGCAAACCACCGGGGAGCTGTTTTTT

d_gene: -
abundance: -
len: 14
j_gene: TRBJ1-2
v_gene: TRBV5-4
CDR3aa: CASSFGGLYYGYTF
CDR3nt: TGTGCCAGCAGCTTCGGTGGACTGTACTATGGCTACACCTTC

d_gene: TRBD2
abundance: -
len: 20
j_gene: TRBJ2-1
v_gene: TRBV6-4
CDR3aa: CASSDTGTSGEVKVLNEQFF
CDR3nt: TGTGCCAGCAGTGACACCGGGACTAGCGGGGAAGTAAAGGTGTTGAATGAGCAGTTCTTC

d_gene: TRBD1
abundance: -
len: 15
j_gene: TRBJ2-4
v_gene: TRBV6-5
CDR3aa: CASSPQGRRGNIQYF
CDR3nt: TGTGCCAGCAGTCCACAGGGGAGAAGGGGAAACATTCAGTACTTC

d_gene: -
abundance: -
len: 13
j_gene: TRBJ1-5
v_gene: TRBV6-5
CDR3aa: CASSPTRNQPQHF
CDR3nt: TGTGCCAGCAGCCCGACACGCAATCAGCCCCAGCATTTT

d_gene: TRBD1
abundance: few
len: 14
j_gene: TRBJ1-4
v_gene: TRBV7-9
CDR3aa: CASTPPGQGEKLFF
CDR3nt: TGTGCCAGCACCCCACCGGGACAGGGTGAAAAACTGTTTTTT

d_gene: -
abundance: -
len: 15
j_gene: TRBJ1-4
v_gene: TRBV19
CDR3aa: CASSTGGDLGEKLFF
CDR3nt: TGTGCCAGTAGTACTGGGGGCGACCTGGGTGAAAAACTGTTTTTT

d_gene: TRBD1
abundance: many
len: 15
j_gene: TRBJ1-1
v_gene: TRBV5-1
CDR3aa: CASSPGQGDMTEAFF
CDR3nt: TGCGCCAGCAGCCCCGGACAGGGGGATATGACTGAAGCTTTCTTT

d_gene: TRBD1
abundance: -
len: 15
j_gene: TRBJ2-2
v_gene: TRBV11-2
CDR3aa: CASSALTGGTGELFF
CDR3nt: TGTGCCAGCAGCGCCCTGACAGGGGGCACCGGGGAGCTGTTTTTT

d_gene: -
abundance: -
len: 12
j_gene: TRBJ2-7
v_gene: TRBV30
CDR3aa: CAARQVSYEQYF
CDR3nt: TGTGCCGCCCGACAGGTATCCTACGAGCAGTACTTC

d_gene: -
abundance: -
len: 14
j_gene: TRBJ1-5
v_gene: TRBV5-1
CDR3aa: CASSLAPGDQPQHF
CDR3nt: TGCGCCAGCAGCTTGGCACCAGGGGATCAGCCCCAGCATTTT

d_gene: -
abundance: -
len: 16
j_gene: TRBJ2-3
v_gene: TRBV4-1
CDR3aa: CASSQGGGEGTDTQYF
CDR3nt: TGCGCCAGCAGCCAAGGTGGGGGCGAGGGCACAGATACGCAGTATTTT

d_gene: -
abundance: once
len: 12
j_gene: TRBJ2-7
v_gene: TRBV30
CDR3aa: CAWSVGSYEQYF
CDR3nt: TGTGCCTGGAGTGTCGGGTCCTACGAGCAGTACTTC

d_gene: -
abundance: -
len: 13
j_gene: TRBJ2-3
v_gene: TRBV5-1
CDR3aa: CASRAGSTDTQYF
CDR3nt: TGCGCCAGCAGAGCTGGGAGTACAGATACGCAGTATTTT

d_gene: -
abundance: -
len: 13
j_gene: TRBJ2-4
v_gene: TRBV6-1
CDR3aa: CASREQGGYIQYF
CDR3nt: TGTGCCAGCAGGGAGCAGGGGGGATACATTCAGTACTTC

d_gene: TRBD1
abundance: -
len: 14
j_gene: TRBJ1-4
v_gene: TRBV19
CDR3aa: CASSTRTGNEKLFF
CDR3nt: TGTGCCAGTAGTACGAGGACAGGGAATGAAAAACTGTTTTTT

d_gene: -
abundance: -
len: 14
j_gene: TRBJ2-7
v_gene: TRBV27
CDR3aa: CASSDQGMGHEQYF
CDR3nt: TGTGCCAGCAGTGACCAGGGAATGGGTCACGAGCAGTACTTC

d_gene: TRBD2
abundance: -
len: 15
j_gene: TRBJ2-1
v_gene: TRBV2
CDR3aa: CASSEVPLAGGEQFF
CDR3nt: TGTGCCAGCAGTGAAGTCCCCCTAGCGGGGGGTGAGCAGTTCTTC

d_gene: TRBD1
abundance: once
len: 16
j_gene: TRBJ2-2
v_gene: TRBV6-1
CDR3aa: CASSESTGTGTGELFF
CDR3nt: TGTGCCAGCAGTGAATCTACCGGGACAGGGACCGGGGAGCTGTTTTTT

d_gene: TRBD1
abundance: -
len: 14
j_gene: TRBJ2-3
v_gene: TRBV30
CDR3aa: CAARTGVIADTQYF
CDR3nt: TGTGCCGCCCGGACAGGGGTTATCGCAGATACGCAGTATTTT

d_gene: TRBD1
abundance: -
len: 16
j_gene: TRBJ1-1
v_gene: TRBV9
CDR3aa: CASSAGQGALNTEAFF
CDR3nt: TGTGCCAGCAGCGCAGGACAGGGGGCGTTGAACACTGAAGCTTTCTTT

d_gene: TRBD1
abundance: -
len: 15
j_gene: TRBJ1-1
v_gene: TRBV2
CDR3aa: CASSGTGSGNTEAFF
CDR3nt: TGTGCCAGCAGTGGGACAGGGTCGGGGAACACTGAAGCTTTCTTT

d_gene: -
abundance: -
len: 13
j_gene: TRBJ1-2
v_gene: TRBV5-1
CDR3aa: CASSQRRNYGYTF
CDR3nt: TGCGCCAGCAGCCAACGGAGAAACTATGGCTACACCTTC

d_gene: -
abundance: -
len: 15
j_gene: TRBJ1-5
v_gene: TRBV27
CDR3aa: CASRSQRASNQPQHF
CDR3nt: TGTGCCAGCAGATCCCAGAGGGCGAGCAATCAGCCCCAGCATTTT

d_gene: -
abundance: -
len: 16
j_gene: TRBJ2-5
v_gene: TRBV4-2
CDR3aa: CASSPLISSGQETQYF
CDR3nt: TGTGCCAGCAGCCCCTTAATTTCCAGCGGGCAAGAGACCCAGTACTTC

d_gene: -
abundance: -
len: 13
j_gene: TRBJ1-1
v_gene: TRBV5-1
CDR3aa: CASSPQGGTEAFF
CDR3nt: TGCGCCAGCAGTCCACAGGGTGGCACTGAAGCTTTCTTT

d_gene: TRBD1
abundance: once
len: 16
j_gene: TRBJ1-6
v_gene: TRBV9
CDR3aa: CASSGTGTGGEAPLHF
CDR3nt: TGTGCCAGCAGCGGAACCGGGACAGGGGGCGAGGCACCCCTCCACTTT

d_gene: TRBD1
abundance: -
len: 17
j_gene: TRBJ1-2
v_gene: TRBV5-4
CDR3aa: CASSLGYTGTGLGGYTF
CDR3nt: TGTGCCAGCAGCTTGGGATACACCGGGACAGGCCTGGGGGGCTACACCTTC

d_gene: -
abundance: -
len: 13
j_gene: TRBJ1-2
v_gene: TRBV19
CDR3aa: CASRLTEHYGYTF
CDR3nt: TGTGCCAGTAGGCTCACAGAACACTATGGCTACACCTTC

d_gene: -
abundance: -
len: 15
j_gene: TRBJ2-3
v_gene: TRBV6-1
CDR3aa: CASSEERVAADTQYF
CDR3nt: TGTGCCAGCAGTGAAGAGAGAGTAGCCGCAGATACGCAGTATTTT

d_gene: -
abundance: few
len: 15
j_gene: TRBJ1-1
v_gene: TRBV2
CDR3aa: CASSQRGGDLTEAFF
CDR3nt: TGTGCCAGCAGTCAGAGGGGGGGAGATTTAACTGAAGCTTTCTTT

d_gene: TRBD2
abundance: once
len: 15
j_gene: TRBJ2-3
v_gene: TRBV13
CDR3aa: CASSHRTSGGNTQYF
CDR3nt: TGTGCCAGCAGCCATCGGACTAGCGGGGGGAATACGCAGTATTTT

d_gene: TRBD2
abundance: -
len: 15
j_gene: TRBJ2-4
v_gene: TRBV7-2
CDR3aa: CASSTAGVAKNIQYF
CDR3nt: TGTGCCAGCAGCACGGCGGGGGTGGCCAAAAACATTCAGTACTTC

d_gene: -
abundance: -
len: 15
j_gene: TRBJ2-7
v_gene: TRBV6-1
CDR3aa: CASSELAGSTYEQYF
CDR3nt: TGTGCCAGCAGTGAACTGGCAGGGTCCACCTACGAGCAGTACTTC

d_gene: -
abundance: -
len: 16
j_gene: TRBJ2-7
v_gene: TRBV7-2
CDR3aa: CASSYRRVQGSHEQYF
CDR3nt: TGTGCCAGCAGCTACCGCCGGGTCCAGGGGAGCCACGAGCAGTACTTC

d_gene: -
abundance: few
len: 14
j_gene: TRBJ2-7
v_gene: TRBV7-6
CDR3aa: CASSANRDSYEQYF
CDR3nt: TGTGCCAGCAGCGCAAACAGGGATTCCTACGAGCAGTACTTC

d_gene: TRBD2
abundance: few
len: 15
j_gene: TRBJ2-4
v_gene: TRBV6-5
CDR3aa: CASRRGSKYRDIQYF
CDR3nt: TGTGCCAGCAGGCGGGGGAGCAAATATAGGGACATTCAGTACTTC

d_gene: TRBD2
abundance: -
len: 15
j_gene: TRBJ2-3
v_gene: TRBV5-4
CDR3aa: CASSLHSGGTDTQYF
CDR3nt: TGTGCCAGCAGCTTGCATAGCGGGGGTACAGATACGCAGTATTTT

d_gene: -
abundance: -
len: 12
j_gene: TRBJ2-7
v_gene: TRBV5-1
CDR3aa: CASSSTFYEQYF
CDR3nt: TGCGCCAGCAGTTCCACTTTCTACGAGCAGTACTTC

d_gene: -
abundance: -
len: 16
j_gene: TRBJ2-5
v_gene: TRBV28
CDR3aa: CASRYQWDTYGETQYF
CDR3nt: TGTGCCAGCAGATACCAATGGGACACGTACGGGGAGACCCAGTACTTC